These 26 T cell receptor beta chains were sequenced from one sample in a study of shared clonotypes between healthy human individuals (dated by TCRdb to the early 2020s). Preparation of the library involved the immunoSEQ multiplex PCR assay. This immuneACCESS table, as held by TCRdb, lists in-frame sequences with V and J called but not all clones. Of the missing ones, under half trace to an unresolved V gene in checked studies; the others have no known cause. The sample table lists roughly 490,000 clones, approximately 80% of them with a count of one. Around 13% of the sample goes to the ten largest clones. The sample comprised PBMCs. Receptors were obtained from a woman between 35 and 50 years old in good health. Some clones in this sample may be carry-over from other donors' samples.

The chain combines TRBV27 with TRBJ2-1; D tentatively reads TRBD1 or TRBD2 (6 bases each). The V gene lost 1 base and the J gene lost 4 bases, with 17 bases spanning the gap. The CDR3 totals 17 residues. The germline V gene has CDR1 MNHEY and CDR2 SMNVEV (reference sequence). DNA for the CDR3: TGTGCCAGCAGTTTATTTGGGGGCGGGATGAGGTACAATGAGCAGTTCTTC. It codes for CASSLFGGGMRYNEQFF.

This clone was observed at least ten times. Other DNA sequences within the sample encode an identical CDR3. V gene TRBV29-1 combines with J gene TRBJ2-5, with D unclear. The J call may be incorrect, as the DNA end agrees better with TRBJ2-7. Germline V gives CDR1 SQVTM, CDR2 ANQGSEA. This CDR3 has 10 residues. The CDR3 nucleotides are TGCAGCGTTCTAGGCTACGAGCAGTACTTC. Encoded protein: CSVLGYEQYF.

The gene calls are TRBV7-9 and TRBJ1-5; 8 nucleotides align to TRBD1. Unmatched junction bases numbered 7, after V lost 3 bases and J lost 6 bases. CDR3 length: 15 residues. CDR1 is SEHNR, CDR2 FQNEAQ, per germline (reference sequence). The CDR3 coding sequence is TGTGCCAGCAGCTTTGGACAGGGAGCCAGTCAGCCCCAGCATTTT. Protein product: CASSFGQGASQPQHF.

J is TRBJ2-7 and V is TRBV10-3, with a weak D call TRBD1 (6 bases). This CDR3 region has 15 residues. In germline, CDR1 is ENHRY, CDR2 SYGVKD. V was pared by 1 base and J by 1 base, with 11 bases between. The CDR3 loop reads CAISEWADRSYEQYF. The DNA for the CDR3 is TGTGCCATCAGTGAGTGGGCGGACAGATCCTACGAGCAGTACTTC.

The chain carries TRBV5-5 and TRBJ2-7; TRBD2 agrees at 11 bases. The CDR3 has 16 residues. The germline V gene has CDR1 SGHKS and CDR2 YYEKEE (reference sequence). The ends lost 0 bases at V and 4 bases at J; junction bases unmatched: 6. This CDR3 reads CASSLAPSGRFYEQYF. In nucleotides, the CDR3 is TGTGCCAGCAGCTTGGCACCTAGCGGGAGGTTTTACGAGCAGTACTTC.

J is TRBJ1-5 and V is TRBV6-6; D not resolved. Germline V gene sequence: CDR1 MNHNY, CDR2 SVGAGI (reference sequence). CDR3 length: 13 residues. Deletions cut 3 bases from V and 4 bases from J, with 7 bases between. The DNA for the CDR3 is TGTGCCAGCAGTTATGCCGGAAATCAGCCCCAGCATTTT. This encodes CASSYAGNQPQHF.

The chain combines TRBV5-1 with TRBJ2-1, with 7 bases lining up with TRBD2. The CDR3 is made up of 18 amino acids. CDR1 is SGHRS and CDR2 is YFSETQ in the germline V gene. J was trimmed by 6 bases and V by 2 bases; bases with no gene match: 17. CDR3 nucleotide sequence: TGCGCCAGCAGCTTCTCGGGAGGACTTGGGGCTGTAACCAATGAGCAGTTCTTC. Translated, it gives CASSFSGGLGAVTNEQFF. Together with reference TRBV5-1 and TRBJ2-1, the CDR3 gives the full variable domain: KAGVTQTPRYLIKTRGQQVTLSCSPISGHRSVSWYQQTPGQGLQFLFEYFSETQRNKGNFPGRFSGRQFSNSRSEMNVSTLELGDSALYLCASSFSGGLGAVTNEQFFGPGTRLTVL.

The chain carries TRBV18 and TRBJ2-1; 7 nucleotides match TRBD2. CDR1 and CDR2 from the germline V gene are KGHSH and LQKENI. The CDR3 contains 15 residues. The V segment lost 4 bases and the J segment 6 bases; nucleotides outside the gene matches: 9. The CDR3 reads CASSRNGGSSNEQFF. DNA for the CDR3: TGTGCCAGCTCACGAAATGGCGGGAGTAGCAATGAGCAGTTCTTC.

V is TRBV9 and J is TRBJ2-6, with 7 bases matching TRBD1. The CDR3 covers 18 residues. Trimming cost V 4 bases and J 4 bases; bases outside gene matches: 14. Germline-derived CDR1 and CDR2 are SGDLS and YYNGEE. The CDR3 nucleotides are TGTGCCAGCAGCAAAGGGACAGACAGAAGCTCAGGGGCCAACGTCCTGACTTTC. Its translation: CASSKGTDRSSGANVLTF.

The chain is built from TRBV18 and TRBJ2-3; D gene uncertain. V lost 3 bases, J lost 10 bases, and 17 bases lay in between. The CDR3 totals 14 residues. From germline, CDR1 is KGHSH and CDR2 LQKENI. The CDR3 nucleotides read TGTGCCAGCTCACCTCCGGACCCCCCGACTCCGCAGTATTTT. Its translation is CASSPPDPPTPQYF.

This clone showed up just a few times. The gene calls are TRBV18 and TRBJ1-2; TRBD1 is a possible D gene (6 bases). The CDR3 runs to 16 residues. Trimming removed 2 bases at V and 1 base at J, with 14 bases between. Per germline, CDR1 KGHSH and CDR2 LQKENI. The CDR3 reads CASSPTRTAFNYGYTF. The CDR3 bases are TGTGCCAGCTCACCAACGAGGACAGCCTTTAACTATGGCTACACCTTC.

The chain is built from TRBV18 and TRBJ2-5; perhaps TRBD2 as D (6 bases). Trimming shortened V by 4 bases and J by 1 base, and 13 bases separated the two germline ends. The CDR3 extends over 15 amino acids. CDR1 is KGHSH, CDR2 LQKENI, per germline. This CDR3 is CASSLAGRRQETQYF. The DNA of the CDR3 is TGTGCCAGCTCACTGGCGGGACGGCGCCAAGAGACCCAGTACTTC.

This sequence joins TRBV5-1 and TRBJ2-3, with D perhaps matching TRBD1 (6 bases). CDR3 length: 14 amino acids. V was shortened by 5 bases and J by 0 bases, with 10 bases between the two germline ends. The germline gives CDR1 SGHRS, CDR2 YFSETQ. DNA for the CDR3: TGCGCCAGCAGACCAGACAGGAGCACAGATACGCAGTATTTT. Translating it yields CASRPDRSTDTQYF. Supplemented by reference TRBV5-1 and TRBJ2-3, the full variable domain reads KAGVTQTPRYLIKTRGQQVTLSCSPISGHRSVSWYQQTPGQGLQFLFEYFSETQRNKGNFPGRFSGRQFSNSRSEMNVSTLELGDSALYLCASRPDRSTDTQYFGPGTRLTVL.

This clone was recorded at least ten times. Distinct nucleotide sequences in the sample also encode this CDR3. This chain joins TRBV18 and TRBJ1-2; D is undetermined. Trimming took 6 bases from V and 4 from J, leaving 18 bases between them. The CDR3 consists of 15 residues. The germline CDR1 and CDR2 sequences are KGHSH and LQKENI. Here the CDR3 DNA reads TGTGCCAGCTCTCAAACCCGGGAGACATCCTATGGCTACACCTTC. Its protein product is CASSQTRETSYGYTF.

The CDR3 here is CASSSIPGQGAEEQYF. The CDR3 nucleotides read TGCGCCAGCAGCTCAATTCCCGGACAGGGGGCAGAAGAGCAGTACTTC. This chain uses TRBV5-1 with TRBJ2-7; 11 bases align to TRBD1. The CDR3 runs to 16 residues. Germline loops: CDR1 SGHRS, CDR2 YFSETQ. With 3 bases clipped from V and 7 bases from J, the junction kept 12 bases outside the gene matches.

This clone came up once. The genes are TRBV27 and TRBJ2-3, with 10 bases lining up with TRBD2. Germline-derived CDR1 and CDR2 are MNHEY and SMNVEV (reference sequence). CDR3 length equals 16 residues. With 5 bases clipped from V and 0 bases from J, the junction kept 5 bases outside the gene matches. The CDR3 region has the DNA TGTGCCAGCAGTCGCACTAGCGGGGCCAGCACAGATACGCAGTATTTT. Its translation is CASSRTSGASTDTQYF.

This CDR3 is CASSLGTEYNEQFF. DNA for the CDR3: TGCGCCAGCAGCTTGGGGACCGAGTACAATGAGCAGTTCTTC. The chain employs TRBV5-1 and TRBJ2-1; the D is unclear. Trimming pared 0 bases from V and 4 bases from J, leaving 8 bases between. The CDR3 loop spans 14 amino acids. Germline lookup yields CDR1 SGHRS and CDR2 YFSETQ. The full variable domain, its missing parts supplied by reference TRBV5-1 and TRBJ2-1, is KAGVTQTPRYLIKTRGQQVTLSCSPISGHRSVSWYQQTPGQGLQFLFEYFSETQRNKGNFPGRFSGRQFSNSRSEMNVSTLELGDSALYLCASSLGTEYNEQFFGPGTRLTVL.

This clone has only a few counts. The chain links TRBV28 to TRBJ1-1; a weak D match, TRBD1 (6 bases). CDR1 and CDR2 (germline): MDHEN, SYDVKM. V dropped 5 bases and J dropped 3 bases, with 16 bases sitting between them. The CDR3 loop spans 15 amino acids. CDR3 amino acids: CASSAGDIRYTEAFF. The CDR3 bases are TGTGCCAGCAGTGCCGGGGACATACGGTACACTGAAGCTTTCTTT.

This sequence joins TRBV7-3 and TRBJ2-5; D is undetermined. With 5 bases removed from V and 3 bases from J, the gap between germline ends came to 4 bases. Germline V lookup: CDR1 SGHTA, CDR2 FQGTGA. The CDR3 is 11 residues long. CDR3 residues: CASSDEETQYF. CDR3 DNA: TGTGCCAGCAGCGATGAAGAGACCCAGTACTTC. The variable domain in full, completed from reference TRBV7-3 and TRBJ2-5, reads GAGVSQTPSNKVTEKGKYVELRCDPISGHTALYWYRQSLGQGPEFLIYFQGTGAADDSGLPNDRFFAVRPEGSVSTLKIQRTERGDSAVYLCASSDEETQYFGPGTRLLVL.

The genes are TRBV10-3 and TRBJ2-7, with a possible D match to TRBD1 (5 bases). CDR1 ENHRY and CDR2 SYGVKD come from the germline V gene. The length of the CDR3 is 11 residues. V was cut by 5 bases and J by 5 bases, with 7 bases left in between. Here the CDR3 DNA reads TGTGCCATCAGTAGCAGGGACGAGCAGTACTTC. Protein sequence: CAISSRDEQYF.

The sample holds one count of this clone. V and J are TRBV30 and TRBJ2-2, with D tentatively TRBD2 (6 bases). This CDR3 region has 14 residues. V was shortened by 4 bases and J by 2 bases, with 11 bases between the two germline ends. Looked up from germline, CDR1 is GTSNPN and CDR2 is SVGIG (reference sequence). The CDR3 DNA reads TGTGCCTGGACTCGGGACTCTAACACCGGGGAGCTGTTTTTT. Its protein is CAWTRDSNTGELFF.

The gene calls are TRBV6-1 and TRBJ1-3, with a weak D call TRBD1 (5 bases). The germline V gene encodes CDR1 MNHNS and CDR2 SASEGT. The CDR3 sequence is 14 residues long. Trimming shortened V by 5 bases and J by 3 bases, and 11 bases separated the two germline ends. The CDR3 sequence is CASSRDYSGNTIYF. CDR3 DNA sequence: TGTGCCAGCAGTAGGGACTATAGTGGAAACACCATATATTTT.

This chain connects TRBV11-3 to TRBJ2-3; D not resolved. Trimming stripped 3 bases from V and 6 bases from J, with 10 bases between. Germline CDR1 SGHNT, CDR2 YENEEA. This CDR3 has 13 residues. The CDR3 bases are TGTGCCAGCAGCTTGAATACATCCGATACGCAGTATTTT. Translated: CASSLNTSDTQYF. Full variable domain (missing parts from reference TRBV11-3 and TRBJ2-3): EAGVVQSPRYKIIEKKQPVAFWCNPISGHNTLYWYLQNLGQGPELLIRYENEEAVDDSQLPKDRFSAERLKGVDSTLKIQPAELGDSAVYLCASSLNTSDTQYFGPGTRLTVL.

The genes are TRBV6-6 and TRBJ1-5; 7 nucleotides align to TRBD1. The V gene's germline CDR1 is MNHNY and CDR2 SVGAGI (reference sequence). The trim removed 3 bases at V and 7 bases at J, leaving 6 bases unmatched. There are 14 residues in the CDR3. Written as DNA, the CDR3 is TGTGCCAGCAGTTATTCACAGGGGTCGCAGCCCCAGCATTTT. This sequence encodes CASSYSQGSQPQHF.

The rearrangement joins TRBV10-2 to TRBJ2-7; tentative D call: TRBD2 (6 bases). CDR1 is WSHSY, CDR2 SAAADI, per germline. Trimming removed 2 bases from V and 2 bases from J, with 16 bases in between. This CDR3 has 16 amino acids. CDR3 residues: CASSELGDFTAYEQYF. Written as DNA, the CDR3 is TGCGCCAGCAGTGAGCTAGGGGACTTCACAGCCTACGAGCAGTACTTC.

This rearrangement joins TRBV27 to TRBJ2-6; 7 bases match TRBD2. CDR1 and CDR2 (germline): MNHEY, SMNVEV (reference sequence). The V and J ends lost 7 bases and 3 bases, in that order; junction bases with no gene match: 9. The CDR3 runs 16 residues. CDR3 DNA: TGTGCCAGCAAATCTGGGGGGGGTGGTGGGGCCAACGTCCTGACTTTC. It codes for CASKSGGGGGANVLTF. Supplemented by reference TRBV27 and TRBJ2-6, the full variable domain reads EAQVTQNPRYLITVTGKKLTVTCSQNMNHEYMSWYRQDPGLGLRQIYYSMNVEVTDKGDVPEGYKVSRKEKRNFPLILESPSPNQTSLYFCASKSGGGGGANVLTFGAGSRLTVL.